This T cell receptor (beta chain) was recovered during a study of T cell clonotyping in hematopoietic cell transplantation. Study information: Pretransplant recipient samples were taken after cytoreduction.

Profiled with immunoSEQ multiplex PCR; TCRdb holds only in-frame clones, not every one. The sample yields around 37,000 clones, roughly 85% seen once. General study findings and limits: At the given depth, recipient repertoires were over 97% de novo clonotypes. Pathologically expanded recipient clonotypes increased progressively from day 30 to day 180 as diversity fell.

Specified time point: recipient sample about 28 days before transplant, after cytoreduction. Remarks on this clone: Its specificity is unknown.

The sequence was collected from a man aged 55 to 70 with acute myeloid leukemia. Some clones in this sample may be carry-over from other donors' samples. The sample in question was peripheral blood mononuclear cells, obtained before stem cell transplant.

The CDR3 DNA reads as TGCGCCAGCAGCTTTAACCAGGGAGGGCAAGAGACCCAGTACTTC. Its translation: CASSFNQGGQETQYF. The rearrangement uses TRBV5-1 and TRBJ2-5; 7 bases fit TRBD2. The V gene's germline CDR1 is SGHRS and CDR2 YFSETQ. This CDR3 has 15 amino acids. Trimming removed 2 bases from V and 2 bases from J; junction bases left unmatched: 6.